The clone carrying this TCR beta chain was counted many times. These data originate in a study of T-cell reconstitution after alpha-beta-depleted transplantation in children. During its preparation, the TCRbeta library received unique molecular identifiers. MiXCR, run by TCRdb on the PCR reads, gives a single entry per CDR3 protein. The table records 200,000 to 250,000 distinct CDR3 sequences, about 12% of them present only once. This sequence originates from a human donor who donated a stem cell graft to a child with acute lymphoblastic leukemia. The sample consisted of PBMCs from the stem cell graft donor, taken from the stem cell graft.

The CDR3 is CASSLSRRRSEKLFF. In DNA, the CDR3 is TGTGCCAGCAGTTTATCAAGGCGCAGGAGTGAAAAACTGTTTTTT. This chain joins TRBV28 and TRBJ1-4; D gene uncertain. V lost 1 base and J lost 7, with 13 bases in between. Germline CDR1 reads MDHEN; CDR2 reads SYDVKM. The CDR3 consists of 15 residues.